This T cell receptor (beta chain) comes out of a study of identical twins. Findings and caveats of the study: Conclusions were drawn cross-sectionally by statistical analysis, without following the same donors.

This clonotype was observed many times. The antigen remains unidentified. V was clipped by 6 bases and J by 8 bases; unmatched bases: 6. The CDR3 is 13 amino acids. Germline-derived CDR1 and CDR2 are SQVTM and ANQGSEA. TCRdb processed the 5' RACE reads anew with MiXCR; each CDR3 protein has one entry. This sample has under 400,000 distinct CDR3 sequences, with around 9.7% found just once. The V and J genes are TRBV29-1 and TRBJ2-1; TRBD2 agrees at 11 bases. The material sequenced was naive T cells sorted from blood. The TCR was taken from a woman aged 50 to 60 in good health. The CDR3 loop is CSVLAGGSDEQFF. The CDR3 DNA reads as TGCAGCGTCTTAGCGGGAGGGTCGGATGAGCAGTTCTTC.